Listed here are 8 T cell receptor beta chains from one sample, sequenced in a study of cytomegalovirus exposure and HLA in healthy donors. The PCR ran on 60 Vbeta and 13 Jbeta primers. Libraries were prepared by immunoSEQ multiplex PCR; TCRdb keeps only in-frame clonotypes and omits some of them. The sample has about 220,000 clones; about 81% are singletons. Sequenced material: PBMCs. The receptors come from a woman in her thirties or forties in good health and CMV-seropositive.

This chain joins TRBV7-2 and TRBJ1-6, with 11 bases lining up with TRBD1. Looked up from germline, CDR1 is SGHTA and CDR2 is FQGNSA. This CDR3 has 16 amino acids. J lost 7 bases, V lost 5 bases, and 7 bases had no gene match. Here the CDR3 DNA reads TGTGCCAGCAGCCTAGTAGGACAGGGGGCGAATTCACCCCTCCACTTT. Translating gives CASSLVGQGANSPLHF. The variable domain in full, with the rest retrieved from reference TRBV7-2 and TRBJ1-6, is GAGVSQSPSNKVTEKGKDVELRCDPISGHTALYWYRQSLGQGLEFLIYFQGNSAPDKSGLPSDRFSAERTGGSVSTLTIQRTQQEDSAVYLCASSLVGQGANSPLHFGNGTRLTVT.

This clone was recorded once. Relative to the germline gene, one junction end is altered; a read error may explain this. The same CDR3 can be traced to other DNA sequences in this sample. V and J are TRBV9 and TRBJ1-6; tentatively, D is TRBD1 (5 bases). In germline, CDR1 is SGDLS, CDR2 YYNGEE. The CDR3 runs to 16 residues. The CDR3 here is CASSENNRKNNSPLHF. Here the CDR3 DNA reads TGTGCCAGCAGCGAAAATAACAGGAAGAATAATTCCCCCCTCCACTTT.

The rearrangement joins TRBV2 to TRBJ2-3, with TRBD2 matching 9 bases. Germline CDR1 SNHLY, CDR2 FYNNEI. This CDR3 is 16 amino acids long. The V and J ends lost 0 bases and 6 bases, in that order; junction bases with no gene match: 7. CDR3 sequence reads: CASSEARASGADTQYF. The CDR3 DNA is TGTGCCAGCAGTGAAGCGCGCGCTAGCGGGGCCGATACGCAGTATTTT.

The chain employs TRBV19 and TRBJ2-3; 8 nucleotides align to TRBD2. This CDR3 spans 15 amino acids. The germline V gene has CDR1 LNHDA and CDR2 SQIVND (reference sequence). V was clipped by 6 bases and J by 5 bases; unmatched bases: 10. The CDR3: CASRSGRTGGDTQYF. The CDR3 DNA follows: TGTGCCAGTAGGAGCGGGAGAACTGGAGGAGATACGCAGTATTTT. The full variable domain, with the rest looked up from reference TRBV19 and TRBJ2-3, is DGGITQSPKYLFRKEGQNVTLSCEQNLNHDAMYWYRQDPGQGLRLIYYSQIVNDFQKGDIAEGYSVSREKKESFPLTVTSAQKNPTAFYLCASRSGRTGGDTQYFGPGTRLTVL.

The chain links TRBV7-2 to TRBJ2-7; maybe TRBD2 (7 bases). Trimming took 4 bases from V and 2 from J, leaving 15 bases between them. This CDR3 is built from 15 residues. CDR1 and CDR2 from the germline V gene are SGHTA and FQGNSA. This CDR3 reads CASSSGGGATYEQYF. The CDR3 region has the DNA TGTGCCAGCAGCTCGGGGGGCGGCGCTACCTACGAGCAGTACTTC.

This sequence joins TRBV30 and TRBJ2-7; 10 bases agree with TRBD2. CDR3 length: 15 residues. Germline loops: CDR1 GTSNPN, CDR2 SVGIG (reference sequence). V shed 3 bases and J 4 bases; nucleotides not matched to a gene: 9. CDR3 in DNA: TGTGCCTGGAGGCTTAGGCTAGCGGGAGTTTACGAGCAGTACTTC. Translation: CAWRLRLAGVYEQYF.

V gene TRBV19 combines with J gene TRBJ1-3; 7 bases fit TRBD1. The CDR3 length is 16 residues. Germline trimming cut 7 bases from V and 2 bases from J; bases unmatched to any gene: 11. Germline V gene lookup returns CDR1 LNHDA and CDR2 SQIVND (reference sequence). CDR3 in DNA: TGTGCCAGTATTCTGACAGGGCCGGGGGCTGGAAACACCATATATTTT. It translates to CASILTGPGAGNTIYF.

The chain is built from TRBV15 and TRBJ1-4, with TRBD1 as a possible D gene (5 bases). The CDR3 totals 16 residues. Between the trimmed V and J ends, which lost 1 base and 4 bases, there was a span of 13 bases. Germline V CDR1 and CDR2: LNHNV, YYDKDF (reference sequence). The CDR3 protein is CATSRAPGLINEKLFF. CDR3 sequence (DNA): TGTGCCACCAGCAGAGCGCCGGGACTGATTAATGAAAAACTGTTTTTT.